Listed below are T cell receptor beta chains from one sample, sequenced in a study of T cell changes during pregnancy in multiple sclerosis. Sequencing used immunoSEQ multiplex PCR; TCRdb keeps in-frame clones, though not all of them. The data hold roughly 35,000 clones, with approximately 90% observed a single time. The specimen comprised CD8+ T cells from peripheral blood mononuclear cells, sampled in the first trimester of pregnancy. These receptors originate from a female donor with multiple sclerosis, enrolled in a pregnancy study. The CDR3 runs from the conserved cysteine through the conserved F or W. The D gene is left open where the match is weak. The size field is filled for only some rows; it gives once, few, many or a size class.

TRBV27	.	TRBJ1-4	TRBD1	CASSPQGVVGEKLFF	TGTGCCAGCAGTCCACAGGGGGTAGTAGGTGAAAAACTGTTTTTT
TRBV15	.	TRBJ1-1	.	CATSRSWPRGNTEAFF	TGTGCCACCAGCAGATCCTGGCCCAGGGGGAACACTGAAGCTTTCTTT
TRBV11-2	.	TRBJ2-6	.	CASSARDSGRSGANVLTF	TGTGCCAGCAGCGCCCGGGACAGCGGGCGCTCTGGGGCCAACGTCCTGACTTTC
TRBV7-9	.	TRBJ2-1	.	CASSISEVSYNEQFF	TGTGCCAGCAGCATTAGTGAAGTCTCCTACAATGAGCAGTTCTTC
TRBV5-1	medium-sized	TRBJ2-3	TRBD2	CASSDELTSGLTDTQYF	TGCGCCAGCAGCGATGAATTGACTAGCGGTCTCACAGATACGCAGTATTTT
TRBV5-5	.	TRBJ2-7	TRBD1	CASSSPGQGSYEQYF	TGTGCCAGCAGCTCCCCGGGACAGGGGTCGTACGAGCAGTACTTC
TRBV9	once	TRBJ1-3	.	CASSVDTSGNTIYF	TGTGCCAGCAGCGTAGACACATCTGGAAACACCATATATTTT
TRBV19	.	TRBJ2-5	TRBD1	CASSMDRGALVTQYF	TGTGCCAGTAGTATGGACAGGGGAGCATTGGTAACCCAGTACTTC
TRBV19	.	TRBJ2-2	.	CAIEGGGPGELFF	TGTGCCATCGAGGGGGGAGGGCCCGGGGAGCTGTTTTTT
TRBV27	.	TRBJ2-7	TRBD2	CASSFSRGDYEQYF	TGTGCCAGCAGTTTTTCGCGGGGGGACTACGAGCAGTACTTC
TRBV19	.	TRBJ2-7	TRBD2	CASSATSLGEQYF	TGTGCCAGTAGTGCGACTAGCTTGGGTGAGCAGTACTTC
TRBV6-6	.	TRBJ2-3	.	CASIGPGGGAQYF	TGTGCCAGCATAGGACCCGGCGGAGGGGCGCAGTATTTT
TRBV29-1	.	TRBJ2-3	.	CSEEGLPTDTQYF	TGCAGCGAGGAAGGACTACCGACAGATACGCAGTATTTT
TRBV5-6	.	TRBJ2-7	.	CASSPGLAPYEQYF	TGTGCCAGCAGCCCGGGCCTAGCCCCCTACGAGCAGTACTTC
TRBV5-6	.	TRBJ1-2	TRBD1	CASLRTGWDGYTF	TGTGCCAGCCTCCGGACAGGGTGGGATGGCTACACCTTC
TRBV4-1	.	TRBJ2-1	.	CASSEISYNEQFF	TGCGCCAGCAGCGAGATCTCCTACAATGAGCAGTTCTTC
TRBV27	.	TRBJ2-2	.	CASSFRPGGELFF	TGTGCCAGCAGTTTTAGGCCGGGCGGGGAGCTGTTTTTT
TRBV27	.	TRBJ1-4	.	CASSPATNEKLFF	TGTGCCAGCAGTCCCGCAACTAATGAAAAACTGTTTTTT
TRBV7-9	.	TRBJ1-4	.	CASSLVTTPGRPNEKLFF	TGTGCCAGCAGCTTAGTAACCACCCCGGGGAGGCCTAATGAAAAACTGTTTTTT
TRBV4-3	.	TRBJ2-1	TRBD1	CASSHETGWDEQFF	TGCGCCAGCAGCCACGAGACAGGGTGGGATGAGCAGTTCTTC
TRBV28	.	TRBJ2-5	.	CASSLTGSDKETQYF	TGTGCCAGCAGTCTCACTGGGAGCGATAAAGAGACCCAGTACTTC
TRBV19	medium-sized	TRBJ1-5	TRBD1	CASSITGANQPQHF	TGTGCCAGTAGTATCACAGGGGCAAATCAGCCCCAGCATTTT
TRBV27	.	TRBJ1-2	TRBD1	CASSSGQGGYGYTF	TGTGCCAGCAGTTCGGGACAGGGAGGCTATGGCTACACCTTC
TRBV9	.	TRBJ1-1	.	CASSVGQRTEAFF	TGTGCCAGCAGCGTAGGCCAGCGTACTGAAGCTTTCTTT
TRBV11-2	.	TRBJ2-1	.	CASSPWLRESNNEQFF	TGTGCCAGCAGTCCCTGGCTGCGGGAATCCAACAATGAGCAGTTCTTC
TRBV29-1	.	TRBJ1-2	TRBD1	CSVAGGADYGYTF	TGCAGCGTTGCAGGGGGTGCGGACTATGGCTACACCTTC
TRBV5-1	.	TRBJ1-1	.	CASSLGGGGTEAFF	TGCGCCAGCAGCTTGGGAGGGGGGGGCACTGAAGCTTTCTTT
TRBV19	.	TRBJ2-1	TRBD2	CASSSGSPNEQFF	TGTGCCAGTAGTAGCGGGAGTCCCAATGAGCAGTTCTTC
TRBV7-9	.	TRBJ2-7	.	CASSSRQESYEQYF	TGTGCCAGCAGCAGCCGACAGGAGTCCTACGAGCAGTACTTC
TRBV6-5	.	TRBJ2-7	.	CASSRQGYEQYF	TGTGCCAGCAGTCGCCAGGGTTACGAGCAGTACTTC
TRBV7-9	.	TRBJ2-7	TRBD2	CASSLGAGGYEQYF	TGTGCCAGCAGCTTAGGAGCGGGAGGCTACGAGCAGTACTTC
TRBV5-4	.	TRBJ2-3	.	CASSRSTDTQYF	TGTGCCAGCAGCCGGAGCACAGATACGCAGTATTTT
TRBV9	.	TRBJ2-3	.	CASSTSGRNTDTQYF	TGTGCCAGCAGTACTAGTGGGAGGAACACAGATACGCAGTATTTT
TRBV28	once	TRBJ2-7	.	CASSFSGAYEQYF	TGTGCCAGCAGTTTCTCGGGAGCCTACGAGCAGTACTTC
TRBV28	.	TRBJ1-2	.	CATSPRAQYYGYTF	TGTGCCACCTCCCCCAGGGCTCAGTACTATGGCTACACCTTC